A selection of T cell receptor beta chains follows, all from one sample in a study of monozygotic twins with inflammatory bowel disease. TCRdb reprocessed the 5' RACE reads, with one entry per CDR3 protein and no DNA. Recorded for this sample: some 210,000 distinct CDR3 sequences. The specimen sequenced was blood. These receptors were collected from a human donor with ulcerative colitis or Crohn's disease, or a healthy co-twin of an affected twin (not recorded which). CDR3s include the opening cysteine and the closing phenylalanine or tryptophan.

V,J,length,CDR3
TRBV7-2,TRBJ2-3,15,CASSLGLAGTDTQYF
TRBV5-4,TRBJ2-3,14,CASSLQGVGDTQYF
TRBV5-1,TRBJ2-5,11,CASKGQETQYF
TRBV11-3,TRBJ2-1,15,CASSLSGSSYNEQFF
TRBV5-4,TRBJ2-3,16,CASSPGAAVTLNTQYF
TRBV29-1,TRBJ1-1,13,CSVTDRMNTEAFF
TRBV5-1,TRBJ1-1,14,CASSSGHPLLEAFF
TRBV5-1,TRBJ2-7,16,CASSLRTSGGDHEQYF
TRBV18,TRBJ1-1,13,CASSGTGDTEAFF
TRBV28,TRBJ1-2,15,CASRVSGTGLSEDTF
TRBV7-9,TRBJ2-1,13,CASSLDRGQRQFF
TRBV4-2,TRBJ1-5,16,CASSQVLGTTGQPQHF
TRBV7-8,TRBJ2-7,15,CASSPRAGSSYEQYF
TRBV7-8,TRBJ2-7,14,CASSLVEGVYEQYF
TRBV25-1,TRBJ1-4,15,CASSDSRVLNEKLFF
TRBV12-3/TRBV12-4,TRBJ2-1,13,CAGTSGGAREQFF
TRBV20-1,TRBJ1-1,12,CSAYPRNTEAFF
TRBV5-4,TRBJ1-2,14,CASSLGAATYGYTF
TRBV12-3/TRBV12-4,TRBJ1-2,14,CASTSIEADYGYTF
TRBV18,TRBJ1-3,16,CASSPYSPISGNTIYF
TRBV20-1,TRBJ2-6,14,CSAGDSSGANVLTF
TRBV12-3/TRBV12-4,TRBJ1-5,13,CASSFTRNQPQHF
TRBV20-1,TRBJ1-1,13,CSARASMNTEAFF
TRBV25-1,TRBJ2-1,13,CASWGTGINEQFF
TRBV7-8,TRBJ2-7,14,CASSLGNRDPEQYF
TRBV5-1,TRBJ1-1,16,CASSLTGGSMNTEAFF